The 30 T cell receptor beta chains given below trace back to one sample, sequenced in a study of T cells in women clearing cervical HPV infection. Only in-frame clones appear in the TCRdb table, and some are missing; sequencing was by immunoSEQ multiplex PCR. The data include under 40,000 clones; the top ten clones carry about 4.4%. Sample: blood buffy coat. These receptors were collected from a woman between 18 and 70 years old with a cervical HPV16 infection that either progressed to CIN3+ or cleared (not recorded which).

Note on this clone: The read comes to an end 3 residues before the CDR3 does, leaving the germline J gene to fill in the end. The chain links TRBV6-2 or TRBV6-3 to TRBJ2-1; D is perhaps TRBD2 (6 bases). The V end was cut by 4 bases, the J end by 0 bases, with 13 bases between. The CDR3 length is 16 residues. CDR1 MNHEY and CDR2 SVGEGT come from the germline V gene. The CDR3 is CASSSFRLGSYNEQFF. The sequenced CDR3 bases are TGTGCCAGCAGTTCGTTTAGACTAGGCTCCTACAATGAG.

In regard to this clone: The read comes to an end 3 residues before the CDR3 does, leaving the germline J gene to fill in the end. This sequence joins TRBV24-1 and TRBJ1-5; perhaps TRBD1 as D (5 bases). The CDR3 is 15 residues long. V was shortened by 3 bases and J by 2 bases, with 10 bases between the two germline ends. CDR1 KGHDR and CDR2 SFDVKD come from the germline V gene. The CDR3 DNA, read in part, is TGTGCCACCAGTGATGCCAGGGTGGGCAATCAGCCC. Residues: CATSDARVGNQP. The CDR3 reads in full as CATSDARVGNQPQHF.

For this clone: Sequencing ends 3 residues short of the CDR3 end; the germline J gene provides the rest. The chain couples TRBV19 to TRBJ2-2; D possibly uses TRBD1 or TRBD2 (7 bases each). This CDR3 is 16 amino acids long. Germline loops: CDR1 LNHDA, CDR2 SQIVND (reference sequence). The sequenced part of the CDR3 DNA is TGTGCCAGTAGTGGTTATAATGACAGGGAGGGGGAAAAG. This sequence encodes CASSGYNDREGEK. The entire CDR3 protein is CASSGYNDREGEKLFF.

A word on this clone: The read ends 3 residues shy of where the CDR3 ends; the end is completed using the germline J gene. The genes are TRBV10-1 and TRBJ1-2, with 8 bases matching TRBD1. CDR1 and CDR2 from the germline V gene are WNHNN and SYGVQD (reference sequence). The CDR3 contains 14 residues. CDR3 sequence reads: CASRLGQGPYDYTF. Partial CDR3 DNA: TGCGCCAGCAGACTCGGACAGGGACCCTACGAC.

A remark on this clone: Coverage ceases 3 residues before the CDR3 finishes, and the germline J gene fills in the end. This rearrangement joins TRBV19 to TRBJ2-3; 13 bases are a match to TRBD2. Germline lookup yields CDR1 LNHDA and CDR2 SQIVND (reference sequence). CDR3 length equals 16 residues. The V gene end was trimmed by 6 bases and the J gene end by 6 bases; junction bases not matched to a gene: 9. The sequenced part of the CDR3 DNA is TGTGCCAGTAGCAGCTCCGGGACTAGCGGGGCTGATACG. Translation gives CASSSSGTSGADT. The entire CDR3 reads CASSSSGTSGADTQYF. Based on the CDR3 plus reference TRBV19 and TRBJ2-3, the full variable domain is DGGITQSPKYLFRKEGQNVTLSCEQNLNHDAMYWYRQDPGQGLRLIYYSQIVNDFQKGDIAEGYSVSREKKESFPLTVTSAQKNPTAFYLCASSSSGTSGADTQYFGPGTRLTVL.

About this clone: The read terminates 3 residues ahead of where the CDR3 ends, so the germline J gene completes it. J is TRBJ1-4 and V is TRBV19, with a tentative D call TRBD1 (5 bases). The V and J ends lost 6 bases and 7 bases respectively, with 15 bases between them. Germline loops: CDR1 LNHDA, CDR2 SQIVND (reference sequence). The length of the CDR3 is 14 residues. The covered CDR3 bases are TGTGCCAGTAGGCCCGAGGGGCGGAGTGAAAAA. Encoded protein: CASRPEGRSEK. In full, the CDR3 reads CASRPEGRSEKLFF.

Judged by frequency, this clone is medium-sized. Read data end 3 residues before the CDR3 end; the end is taken from the germline J gene. The V call is TRBV5-6, the J call TRBJ2-3, with D hard to call. The germline gives CDR1 SGHDT, CDR2 YYEEEE. The CDR3 extends over 14 amino acids. CDR3 residues: CASSLSHVVGPQYF. CDR3 DNA (partial): TGTGCCAGCAGCTTGTCACACGTTGTAGGGCCG.

Points on this clone: The CDR3 end lies 3 residues beyond the end of the read and is filled in from the germline J gene. The chain links TRBV20-1 to TRBJ1-2; D unresolved. The CDR3 runs to 17 residues. Germline loops: CDR1 DFQATT, CDR2 SNEGSKA (reference sequence). The part of the CDR3 DNA that was read is TGCAGTGCTAGAGATCGTAGTAGCGGGAGGGTCACAGATACC. Amino acids: CSARDRSSGRVTDT. The whole CDR3 protein reads CSARDRSSGRVTDTYTF.

Here the CDR3 reads CASSLAQGRNEKLFF. CDR3 DNA, as far as it was read: TGCGCCAGCAGCTTGGCGCAGGGGAGGAATGAAAAA. The rearrangement uses TRBV5-1 and TRBJ1-4, with D maybe TRBD1 (6 bases). The CDR3 goes on 3 residues after the read ends, and that part is filled in from the germline J gene. Germline assignment: CDR1 SGHRS and CDR2 YFSETQ. This CDR3 comprises 15 residues. V was pared by 0 bases and J by 5 bases, with 11 bases between.

Comments on this clone: Read coverage stops 3 residues before the CDR3 terminus; the germline J gene supplies the remainder. This chain links TRBV20-1 with TRBJ2-3, with D tentatively TRBD2 (6 bases). V was trimmed by 1 base and J by 1 base, leaving 12 bases between them. The CDR3 spans 15 residues. Germline lookup yields CDR1 DFQATT and CDR2 SNEGSKA (reference sequence). The sequenced part of the CDR3 DNA is TGCAGTGCTAGAGCCCTTGGAGGGGGCACAGATACG. It yields the protein CSARALGGGTDT. The full CDR3 reads CSARALGGGTDTQYF.

As for this clone: The read terminates 3 residues before the CDR3 end, so the remaining end is supplied by the germline J gene. The sample carries other DNA sequences with the same CDR3. The V call is TRBV6-1, the J call TRBJ1-3; D is uncertain. The CDR3 covers 12 residues. Per the germline V gene, CDR1 is MNHNS and CDR2 is SASEGT. CDR3 DNA (partial): TGTGCCAGCAGTGGAGGACTCCCCACG. Encoded protein: CASSGGLPT. The CDR3 in full is CASSGGLPTIYF.

As to this clone: Sequencing ends 3 residues short of the CDR3 end; the germline J gene provides the rest. The genes are TRBV19 and TRBJ2-5; 11 bases are shared with TRBD1. The CDR3 is 16 amino acids. In germline, CDR1 is LNHDA, CDR2 SQIVND (reference sequence). J gave up 5 bases and V 6 bases, and 11 bases lay outside the gene matches. The covered CDR3 bases are TGTGCCAGTAGAAAGGGAGGGACAGGGGGGCAGGAGACC. Its translation: CASRKGGTGGQET. The CDR3, in full, reads CASRKGGTGGQETQYF.

To note about this clone: The missing CDR3 end, 3 residues past where the read stops, is filled in from the germline J gene. This rearrangement joins TRBV20-1 to TRBJ2-1; D possibly corresponds to TRBD1 (6 bases). V shed 6 bases and J shed 0 bases, with 15 bases lying between them. The CDR3 contains 15 residues. CDR1 is DFQATT, CDR2 SNEGSKA, per germline (reference sequence). The sequenced CDR3 bases are TGCAGTGCCGAGGGGGATTCGAGCTCCTACAATGAG. Translating gives CSAEGDSSSYNE. In full, the CDR3 is CSAEGDSSSYNEQFF.

Remarks on this clone: Read sequence stops 3 residues before the CDR3 end, and the germline J gene provides the missing end. The chain carries TRBV5-1 and TRBJ1-1; 8 positions match TRBD1. The V segment lost 2 bases and the J segment 4 bases; nucleotides outside the gene matches: 4. This CDR3 spans 14 amino acids. The germline gives CDR1 SGHRS, CDR2 YFSETQ. The DNA read from the CDR3 is TGCGCCAGCAGCTTAGGGACAGGTCTCACTGAA. Amino acids: CASSLGTGLTE. Given in full, the CDR3 is CASSLGTGLTEAFF.

A remark on this clone: With the read ending 3 residues before the CDR3 end, the germline J gene is used to fill in that end. The chain uses TRBV5-4 and TRBJ2-2, with 12 bases matching TRBD2. V was clipped by 3 bases and J by 6 bases; unmatched bases: 3. CDR1 and CDR2 from the germline V gene are SGHNT and YYREEE (reference sequence). The CDR3 is 15 residues long. The CDR3 bases that were read are TGTGCCAGCAGCTCTAGCGGGAGGGCTTCCGGGGAG. Translation gives CASSSSGRASGE. The entire CDR3 is CASSSSGRASGELFF.

Notes on this clone: The CDR3 is cut off 3 residues early in the read; its end comes from the germline J gene. This CDR3 is also generated by other DNA sequences in the sample. This sequence joins TRBV7-9 and TRBJ2-2; D is ambiguous. Germline V lookup: CDR1 SEHNR, CDR2 FQNEAQ (reference sequence). The CDR3 runs 15 residues. Partial CDR3 DNA: TGTGCCAGCAGCTTAGAGGGTCAGGATAATTCACCG. Translating gives CASSLEGQDNSP. The CDR3 in its entirety is CASSLEGQDNSPLFF.

Regarding this clone: The read ends 3 residues shy of where the CDR3 ends; the end is completed using the germline J gene. The chain links TRBV20-1 to TRBJ2-4; 8 nucleotides agree with TRBD1. CDR3 length: 12 amino acids. The germline gives CDR1 DFQATT, CDR2 SNEGSKA (reference sequence). CDR3 residues: CSGRTGLQPQYF. Incomplete CDR3 DNA: TGCAGTGGGCGGACAGGGCTCCAGCCT.

In regard to this clone: The read ends 3 residues early relative to the CDR3; the germline J gene fills the gap. V and J are TRBV7-7 and TRBJ2-1; tentatively, D is TRBD1 (6 bases). Trimming took off 3 bases at V and 7 bases at J, with 10 bases between the two ends. The CDR3 is made up of 13 amino acids. Germline V CDR1 and CDR2: SSHAT, FNYEAQ (reference sequence). The DNA read from the CDR3 is TGTGCCAGCAGCTTTGACAGGTTAAATGAG. This gives the protein CASSFDRLNE. The whole CDR3 is CASSFDRLNEQFF.

CDR3 sequence: CSAIPPRLAGYEQFF. The sequenced CDR3 bases are TGCAGTGCTATTCCCCCACGGCTAGCGGGATATGAG. This rearrangement joins TRBV20-1 to TRBJ2-1, with 9 bases fitting TRBD2. The missing CDR3 end, 3 residues past where the read stops, is filled in from the germline J gene. The germline CDR1 and CDR2 sequences are DFQATT and SNEGSKA (reference sequence). The CDR3 covers 15 residues. V lost 4 bases and J lost 8; bases outside the gene matches: 12.

On this clone itself: The read stops 3 residues short of the end of the CDR3; the missing end is completed from the germline J gene. The gene calls are TRBV5-1 and TRBJ1-2, with D maybe TRBD1 (5 bases). Looked up from germline, CDR1 is SGHRS and CDR2 is YFSETQ. V lost 4 bases, J lost 7 bases, and 17 bases lay in between. There are 14 residues in the CDR3. Here the CDR3 reads CASSKNTGPGGYTF. The DNA read from the CDR3 is TGCGCCAGCAGCAAGAATACAGGCCCGGGTGGC.

Remarks on this clone: With the read ending 3 residues before the CDR3 end, the germline J gene is used to fill in that end. The chain employs TRBV19 and TRBJ2-3; tentatively, D is TRBD2 (7 bases). Per the germline V gene, CDR1 is LNHDA and CDR2 is SQIVND (reference sequence). Trimming stripped 5 bases from V and 0 bases from J, with 12 bases between. The CDR3 contains 15 residues. The sequenced CDR3 bases are TGTGCCAGTAGTCAGGGGAGGGGGAGCACAGATACG. Encoded protein: CASSQGRGSTDT. In full, the CDR3 is CASSQGRGSTDTQYF.

As for this clone: Germline is not matched at one junction end, which may reflect a read error. Sequencing ends 3 residues short of the CDR3 end; the germline J gene provides the rest. The chain couples TRBV12-3 or TRBV12-4 to TRBJ1-5, with D tentatively TRBD1 (5 bases). The CDR3 loop spans 14 amino acids. The CDR3 here is CASTLRGGNQPQHF. CDR3 DNA, as far as it was read: TGTGCCAGCACTTTAAGGGGTGGCAATCAGCCC.

Details on this clone: The CDR3 end falls 3 residues outside the read, so it is completed with the germline J gene. V is TRBV30 and J is TRBJ1-1; D perhaps matches TRBD1 (6 bases). The length of the CDR3 is 15 residues. CDR1 is GTSNPN, CDR2 SVGIG, per germline (reference sequence). V lost 8 bases, J lost 1 base, and 20 bases lay in between. The CDR3 bases that were read are TGTGCCGGATCCGGGACATCAAGGGGGAACACTGAA. Translating it yields CAGSGTSRGNTE. The whole CDR3 protein is CAGSGTSRGNTEAFF.

Details on this clone: The sequence runs out 3 residues before the end of the CDR3; the remainder is reconstructed from the germline J gene. The rearrangement links TRBV7-2 to TRBJ1-5, with D perhaps TRBD1 (5 bases). Germline CDR1 is SGHTA and CDR2 is FQGNSA. The CDR3 has 16 amino acids. Trimming removed 0 bases from V and 1 base from J, with 10 bases in between. CDR3: CASSLAGEGSNQPQHF. The CDR3 bases that were read are TGTGCCAGCAGCTTAGCAGGGGAGGGGAGCAATCAGCCC.

A word on this clone: One end of the junction varies from germline; a read error may be responsible. The read ends 3 residues shy of where the CDR3 ends; the end is completed using the germline J gene. The same CDR3 also results from other DNA sequences found in this sample. The rearrangement links TRBV5-8 to TRBJ1-3, with TRBD1 matching over 10 bases. The CDR3 extends over 15 amino acids. CDR1 SGHTS and CDR2 YDEGEE come from the germline V gene. The CDR3 loop reads CASSWGTGEANTIYF. Incomplete CDR3 DNA: TGTGCCAGCAGCTGGGGGACAGGGGAAGCAAACACT.

Comments on this clone: The CDR3 end lies 3 residues beyond the end of the read and is filled in from the germline J gene. This chain joins TRBV6-4 and TRBJ1-6; D might be TRBD1 (6 bases). Germline-derived CDR1 and CDR2 are MRHNA and SNTAGT. The CDR3 extends over 14 amino acids. Trimming pared 6 bases from V and 5 bases from J, leaving 11 bases between. The CDR3 bases that were read are TGTGCCAGCAGCTGGACAGCAGATAATTCACCC. Protein product: CASSWTADNSP. The CDR3 in full is CASSWTADNSPLHF.

Concerning this clone itself: Read sequence stops 3 residues before the CDR3 end, and the germline J gene provides the missing end. The chain couples TRBV7-8 to TRBJ2-5, with 12 bases identical to TRBD2. Germline V gives CDR1 SGHVS, CDR2 FQNEAQ. The CDR3 loop spans 16 amino acids. V lost 0 bases and J lost 4; bases outside the gene matches: 3. CDR3 region: CASSLATSGGIETQYF. The CDR3 DNA, read in part, is TGTGCCAGCAGCTTAGCGACTAGCGGGGGTATAGAGACC.

In the case of this clone: The read is 3 residues too short to cover the CDR3 end, so that end is filled in from the germline J gene. The genes are TRBV2 and TRBJ2-5, with D unresolved. This CDR3 is 12 amino acids long. The V end lost 5 bases, the J end lost 5 bases, and 9 bases lay between the germline ends. Germline V gene lookup returns CDR1 SNHLY and CDR2 FYNNEI. CDR3 bases read: TGTGCCAGCAGTTCCTTTCAGGAGACC. It is translated as CASSSFQET. From start to end, the CDR3 is CASSSFQETQYF.

A remark on this clone: The read falls 3 residues short of the CDR3 end, and the missing part is taken from the germline J gene. V and J are TRBV6-2 or TRBV6-3 and TRBJ1-2; D not certain. Looked up from germline, CDR1 is MNHEY and CDR2 is SVGEGT. The CDR3 has 14 amino acids. CDR3: CASSYLTITDTYTF. The sequenced part of the CDR3 DNA is TGTGCCAGCAGTTATCTGACTATCACAGATACC.

Points on this clone: The junction shows a germline mismatch at one end, possibly a read error. The read halts 3 residues ahead of the CDR3 end, with the missing end drawn from the germline J gene. V is TRBV4-2 and J is TRBJ1-4; a possible D gene is TRBD1 (5 bases). The CDR3 extends over 15 amino acids. Germline V CDR1 and CDR2: LGHNA, YNFKEQ. Incomplete CDR3 DNA: TGCGCCAGCAGCCAGAGGGACTTATCTAATGAAAAA. Amino acid sequence: CASSQRDLSNEK. The full CDR3 is CASSQRDLSNEKLFF.